This TCR beta chain was recovered during a study of blood T cell repertoires in COVID-19. Study background: Sample material is recorded as cDNA or gDNA derived from T cells, B-cell-depleted T cells, or PBMCs.

Seattle patients were enrolled during active infection and followed longitudinally. This CDR3 is 17 amino acids long. V lost 5 bases to trimming and J lost 7 bases; unmatched junction nucleotides: 13. CDR1 is SGHTA, CDR2 FQGTGA, per germline. Under the authors' procedure: Amplification of reference gene primers provided the estimated nucleated cell counts. Assay: immunoSEQ multiplex PCR; the TCRdb copy retains only in-frame clones and omits some. The D gene and trimming were derived from the DNA, and the V and J assignments and clone size from that table. The sample comprises 40,000 to 50,000 clones, about nine tenths of which are singletons, and 2% to 2.5% rests with the top ten.

The chain recombines TRBV7-3 with TRBJ2-2, with TRBD1 matching 10 bases. The origin of this receptor is an elderly woman with COVID-19, enrolled during active disease. Sequenced material: peripheral blood. For the CDR3, the DNA is TGTGCCAGCAGCACAACAGGACAGGGGGTGAAGGGCGGGGAGCTGTTTTTT. This gives the protein CASSTTGQGVKGGELFF.